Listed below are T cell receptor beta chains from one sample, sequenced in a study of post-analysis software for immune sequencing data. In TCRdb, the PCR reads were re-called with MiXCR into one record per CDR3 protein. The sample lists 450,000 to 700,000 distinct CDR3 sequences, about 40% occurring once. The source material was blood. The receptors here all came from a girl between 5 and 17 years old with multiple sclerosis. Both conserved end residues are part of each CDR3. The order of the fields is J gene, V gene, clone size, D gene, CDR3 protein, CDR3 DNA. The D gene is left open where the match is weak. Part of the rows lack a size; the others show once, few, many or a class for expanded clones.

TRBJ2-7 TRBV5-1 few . CASSLLSTEVNEQYF TGCGCCAGCAGCTTACTATCGACAGAAGTGAACGAGCAGTACTTC
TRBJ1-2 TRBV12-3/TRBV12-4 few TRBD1 CASRDTGGTSGYTF TGTGCCAGCAGAGATACAGGGGGCACTAGTGGCTACACCTTC
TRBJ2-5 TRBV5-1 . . CASSLSIGVGGETQYF TGCGCCAGCAGCTTGAGTATCGGGGTAGGAGGAGAGACCCAGTACTTC
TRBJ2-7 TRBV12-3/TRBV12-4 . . CASSLERKQGFYEQYF TGTGCCAGCAGTTTGGAACGGAAACAGGGATTCTACGAGCAGTACTTC
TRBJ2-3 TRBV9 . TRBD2 CASSPWRGRAADTQYF TGTGCCAGCAGCCCTTGGCGGGGGAGGGCCGCAGATACGCAGTATTTT
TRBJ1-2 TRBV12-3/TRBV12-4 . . CASRLFGRSSDGYTF TGTGCCAGCAGACTTTTTGGCAGGTCCTCGGATGGCTACACCTTC
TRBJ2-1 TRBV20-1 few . CSALDLDLRTYNEQFF TGCAGTGCTTTAGATTTGGACTTACGAACCTACAATGAGCAGTTCTTC
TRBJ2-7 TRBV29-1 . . CSVDLVQGGSYEQYF TGCAGCGTTGACCTCGTACAGGGAGGATCCTACGAGCAGTACTTC
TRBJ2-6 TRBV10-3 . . CAISEGPLISGANVLTF TGTGCCATCAGTGAGGGTCCACTGATCTCTGGGGCCAACGTCCTGACTTTC
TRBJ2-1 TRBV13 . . CASTDPRGNLVYNEQFF TGTGCCAGCACCGACCCACGGGGTAATCTGGTCTACAATGAGCAGTTCTTC
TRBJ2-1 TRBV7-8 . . CASSLVGMENEQFF TGTGCCAGCAGCTTAGTTGGTATGGAGAATGAGCAGTTCTTC
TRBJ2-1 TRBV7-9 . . CASSLAVATGEQFF TGTGCCAGCAGCTTAGCGGTAGCCACTGGAGAGCAGTTCTTC
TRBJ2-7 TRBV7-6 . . CASSAQLAPGEQYF TGTGCCAGCAGCGCCCAACTAGCACCGGGCGAGCAGTACTTC
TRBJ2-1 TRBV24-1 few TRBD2 CATSPRGSSYNEQFF TGTGCCACCAGCCCGCGGGGGAGCTCCTACAATGAGCAGTTCTTC
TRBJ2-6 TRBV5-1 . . CASSLAPAGLGANVLTF TGCGCCAGCAGCTTGGCCCCCGCGGGGCTTGGGGCCAACGTCCTGACTTTC
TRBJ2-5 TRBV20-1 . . CSARGLGRVQETQYF TGCAGTGCTAGGGGTCTAGGCAGAGTCCAAGAGACCCAGTACTTC
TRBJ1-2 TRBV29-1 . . CSAGLGDGGAYGYTF TGCAGCGCTGGGCTAGGGGACGGGGGGGCCTATGGCTACACCTTC
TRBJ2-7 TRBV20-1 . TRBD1 CSARGSGQAWYEQYF TGCAGTGCTAGAGGATCAGGACAGGCGTGGTACGAGCAGTACTTC
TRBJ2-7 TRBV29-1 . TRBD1 CSVHGQGAFSYEQYF TGCAGCGTTCACGGACAGGGGGCCTTCTCCTACGAGCAGTACTTC
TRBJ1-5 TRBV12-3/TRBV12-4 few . CASSSLWTASNQPQHF TGTGCCAGCAGTTCCCTTTGGACGGCTAGCAATCAGCCCCAGCATTTT
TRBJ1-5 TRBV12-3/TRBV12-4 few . CASSEGREVQPQHF TGTGCCAGCAGCGAGGGCAGGGAGGTCCAGCCCCAGCATTTT
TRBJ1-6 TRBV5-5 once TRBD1 CASSPRQGSNSPLHF TGTGCTAGCAGCCCGAGACAGGGTTCAAATTCACCCCTCCACTTT
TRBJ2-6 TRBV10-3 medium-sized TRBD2 CAISGRASGANVLTF TGTGCCATCAGCGGGAGGGCCTCTGGGGCCAACGTCCTGACTTTC
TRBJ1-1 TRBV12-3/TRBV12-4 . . CASSLVQQSEAFF TGTGCCAGCAGTTTAGTCCAACAGTCTGAAGCTTTCTTT
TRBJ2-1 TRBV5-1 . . CASSSPGAGREQFF TGCGCCAGCAGCTCGCCTGGGGCGGGGAGGGAGCAGTTCTTC
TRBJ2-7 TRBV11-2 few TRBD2 CASSPGGAAGPYEQYF TGTGCCAGCAGCCCCGGAGGGGCAGCGGGACCGTACGAGCAGTACTTC
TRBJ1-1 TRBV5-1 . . CASSSWPLGYTEAFF TGCGCCAGCAGCTCCTGGCCCTTGGGCTACACTGAAGCTTTCTTT
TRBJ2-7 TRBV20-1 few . CSAPGTSGGEQYF TGCAGTGCGCCCGGGACCTCTGGGGGCGAGCAGTACTTC
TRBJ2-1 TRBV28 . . CASRLAPGEQFF TGTGCCAGCAGGTTAGCCCCTGGGGAGCAGTTCTTC
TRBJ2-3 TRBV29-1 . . CSVEGIGGPSTDTQYF TGCAGCGTTGAAGGGATTGGTGGACCTAGCACAGATACGCAGTATTTT
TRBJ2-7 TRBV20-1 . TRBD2 CSAPTRLAGARYEQYF TGCAGTGCTCCTACGAGACTAGCGGGGGCTCGCTACGAGCAGTACTTC